The T cell receptor (beta chain) under discussion was sequenced for a study of cytotoxic CD8 clonotypes in ibrutinib-treated CLL. Whole-study context: Partial responses totalled some 24 and complete responses 2; after median roughly 70 months, approximately 15 remained remitted and about twelve progressed. Mean yields were 255,043 productive templates and over 85,000 productive rearrangements per sample. Points from the study as a whole: Clonality correlated strongly with circulating CD8+ T cells and exceeded age-matched healthy donors at baseline.

Sequenced by immunoSEQ multiplex PCR; TCRdb stores in-frame clones only, minus some. The sample includes tens of thousands of clones, roughly three quarters seen only once; the top ten take around 28%. V dropped 7 bases and J dropped 5 bases, with 14 bases sitting between them. The length of the CDR3 is 13 residues. Per germline, CDR1 LNHDA and CDR2 SQIVND (reference sequence). Details on this clone: Its specificity is unknown.

Source: PBMCs, taken after 24 months of ibrutinib treatment. This sequence was found in a human donor with chronic lymphocytic leukemia. V gene TRBV19 combines with J gene TRBJ1-2; D is possibly TRBD1 (5 bases). For the CDR3, the DNA is TGTGCCAGTATAGTACCGGGGGGATATGGCTACACCTTC. Its translation: CASIVPGGYGYTF.